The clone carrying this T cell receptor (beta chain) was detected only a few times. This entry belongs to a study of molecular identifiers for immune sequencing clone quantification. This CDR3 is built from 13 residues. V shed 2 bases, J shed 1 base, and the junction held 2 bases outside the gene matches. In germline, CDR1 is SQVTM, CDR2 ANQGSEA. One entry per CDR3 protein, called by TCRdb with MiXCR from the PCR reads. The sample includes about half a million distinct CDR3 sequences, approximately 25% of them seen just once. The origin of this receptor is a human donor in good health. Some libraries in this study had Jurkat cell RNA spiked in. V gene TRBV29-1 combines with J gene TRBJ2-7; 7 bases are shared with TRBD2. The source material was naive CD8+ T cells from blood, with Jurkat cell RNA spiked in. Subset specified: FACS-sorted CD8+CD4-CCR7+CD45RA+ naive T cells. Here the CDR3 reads CSVELAASYEQYF. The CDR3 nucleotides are TGCAGCGTTGAACTAGCGGCGTCCTACGAGCAGTACTTC.